The present T cell receptor beta chain was sequenced within a study of T cells in Graves' hyperthyroidism and ophthalmopathy. The study, taken as a whole, reports: Most expanded thyroid clonotypes above 0.001 also appeared in blood.

Patients with uncontrolled infections, other autoimmune diseases, pregnancy or lactation were excluded. Diagnosis rested on symptoms, serum thyroxine and TRAb, thyroid ultrasound, and orbital computed tomography. The source material, RNA transcripts, was used to amplify TCR beta CDR3 regions. During a first-round RT-PCR of the TCR CDR3, the HTBI primer set was used. TCRdb reprocessed the multiplex PCR reads via MiXCR and lists one record per CDR3 protein. The sample shows over 400,000 distinct CDR3 sequences, 22% of them seen only once. Many counts were recorded for this clonotype. Its antigen is currently unknown. The clonotype originates from a woman in her seventies with Graves' ophthalmopathy. Sequencing was performed on blood.

For the CDR3, the DNA is TGCAGTGCTCCATTACTAGCGAGGGGAGAGCAGTTCTTC. Translating it yields CSAPLLARGEQFF. V usage is TRBV20-1 and J usage is TRBJ2-1; TRBD2 matches 7 bases. The germline V gene encodes CDR1 DFQATT and CDR2 SNEGSKA (reference sequence). The CDR3 spans 13 residues. V shed 5 bases and J 10 bases; nucleotides not matched to a gene: 11.